Shown below are 30 T cell receptor beta chains from a single sample sequenced in a study of control samples from healthy donors and cancer patients. Some clones are missing from TCRdb's copy, which holds only in-frame ones; the method was immunoSEQ multiplex PCR. The table has more than 70,000 clones, about 94% seen once; the top ten hold approximately 3%. Sequenced material: blood. These receptors originate from a woman aged 25 to 39 in good health.

The rearrangement uses TRBV5-1 and TRBJ1-2; 8 bases align to TRBD1. CDR1 is SGHRS, CDR2 YFSETQ, per germline. This CDR3 has 12 amino acids. Trimming took 2 bases from V and 13 from J; bases not matched to a gene: 7. CDR3 loop: CASSFSGTGLTF. As DNA, the CDR3 is TGCGCCAGCAGCTTTAGCGGGACAGGACTCACCTTC.

The chain has TRBV2 and TRBJ2-2; D may be TRBD2 (5 bases). Germline assignment: CDR1 SNHLY and CDR2 FYNNEI. The length of the CDR3 is 15 residues. The V end was cut by 7 bases, the J end by 2 bases, with 14 bases between. The CDR3 bases are TGTGCCAGCATCGCTGCGGGCAGCAACACCGGGGAGCTGTTTTTT. It codes for CASIAAGSNTGELFF.

The rearrangement links TRBV10-1 to TRBJ2-5, with D perhaps TRBD2 (5 bases). Germline CDR1 WNHNN, CDR2 SYGVQD (reference sequence). The V gene lost 5 bases and the J gene lost 2 bases, with 9 bases spanning the gap. The CDR3 sequence is 13 residues long. CDR3 coding DNA: TGCGCCAGCAGTTTACAGCGGCAAGAGACCCAGTACTTC. Translation gives CASSLQRQETQYF.

This chain connects TRBV6-1 to TRBJ1-2; D call uncertain. CDR3 length: 13 residues. V lost 1 base, J lost 3 bases, and 6 bases lay in between. Germline V lookup: CDR1 MNHNS, CDR2 SASEGT. CDR3 protein: CASSEESYYGYTF. DNA of the CDR3: TGTGCCAGCAGTGAAGAAAGCTACTATGGCTACACCTTC.

The rearrangement joins TRBV7-9 to TRBJ1-6; weak D call: TRBD1 (5 bases). In germline, CDR1 is SEHNR, CDR2 FQNEAQ (reference sequence). There are 14 residues in the CDR3. With 5 bases removed from V and 7 bases from J, the gap between germline ends came to 12 bases. CDR3 in amino acids: CASSRMGVNSPLHF. The CDR3 DNA follows: TGTGCCAGCAGCCGCATGGGGGTAAATTCACCCCTCCACTTT.

This chain links TRBV11-2 with TRBJ1-1; 8 positions agree with TRBD1. CDR1 is SGHAT, CDR2 FQNNGV, per germline. The V segment lost 5 bases and the J segment 6 bases; nucleotides outside the gene matches: 5. The CDR3 extends over 13 amino acids. The CDR3 loop reads CASSQGQGSEAFF. CDR3 DNA sequence: TGTGCCAGCAGCCAAGGACAGGGCTCTGAAGCTTTCTTT.

The gene calls are TRBV24-1 and TRBJ2-1; a weak D match, TRBD2 (6 bases). Trimming stripped 7 bases from V and 5 bases from J, with 14 bases between. Germline V gives CDR1 KGHDR, CDR2 SFDVKD. CDR3 length equals 14 residues. CDR3 protein: CATRRASADNEQFF. The DNA of the CDR3 is TGTGCCACCAGGAGAGCTAGCGCGGACAATGAGCAGTTCTTC.

The chain links TRBV29-1 to TRBJ1-4; D ambiguous. This CDR3 has 13 amino acids. Trimming cost V 7 bases and J 1 base, with 10 bases left between them. Germline V gives CDR1 SQVTM, CDR2 ANQGSEA. CDR3 sequence: CSATALTNEKLFF. CDR3 DNA sequence: TGCAGCGCCACAGCCCTAACTAATGAAAAACTGTTTTTT.

Only a few counts were recorded for this clone. The genes are TRBV3-1 (or the pseudogene TRBV3-2) and TRBJ2-7; D is unclear. The germline V gene has CDR1 LGHDT and CDR2 YNNKEL (reference sequence). V dropped 4 bases and J dropped 3 bases, with 7 bases sitting between them. The CDR3 has 12 residues. The CDR3, as DNA: TGTGCCAGCAGCCGGACCTTCTACGAGCAGTACTTC. Translation: CASSRTFYEQYF.

CDR3 sequence (DNA): TGTGCCATTCCCACAGGGACAGGGAACACTGAAGCTTTCTTT. Its protein is CAIPTGTGNTEAFF. The J gene is TRBJ1-1, the V gene TRBV27; 8 bases match TRBD1. The CDR3 totals 14 residues. The V and J ends lost 10 bases and 1 base, in that order; junction bases with no gene match: 8. Germline V gene sequence: CDR1 MNHEY, CDR2 SMNVEV (reference sequence).

This clone has only one observation. The V gene is TRBV5-1, the J gene TRBJ1-1; TRBD1 aligns across 8 bases. The CDR3 has 15 amino acids. Looked up from germline, CDR1 is SGHRS and CDR2 is YFSETQ. V shed 1 base and J 2 bases; nucleotides not matched to a gene: 4. Written as DNA, the CDR3 is TGCGCCAGCAGCTTGTCGACAGGGGCCAACACTGAAGCTTTCTTT. Translating gives CASSLSTGANTEAFF. The variable domain in full, with the rest retrieved from reference TRBV5-1 and TRBJ1-1, is KAGVTQTPRYLIKTRGQQVTLSCSPISGHRSVSWYQQTPGQGLQFLFEYFSETQRNKGNFPGRFSGRQFSNSRSEMNVSTLELGDSALYLCASSLSTGANTEAFFGQGTRLTVV.

The chain links TRBV5-1 to TRBJ2-2, with D perhaps TRBD2 (5 bases). Germline V gene lookup returns CDR1 SGHRS and CDR2 YFSETQ. The CDR3 covers 13 residues. V shed 0 bases and J shed 8 bases, with 8 bases lying between them. The chain's CDR3 is CASSLARGGELFF. CDR3 nucleotides: TGCGCCAGCAGCTTGGCCCGAGGGGGGGAGCTGTTTTTT.

The chain couples TRBV14 to TRBJ2-5; perhaps TRBD2 as D (5 bases). CDR3 size: 14 residues. Trimming shortened V by 4 bases and J by 5 bases, and 14 bases separated the two germline ends. Germline V lookup: CDR1 SGHDN, CDR2 FVKESK. CDR3 DNA: TGTGCCAGCAGCCCCGGGATTACCCAGGAGACCCAGTACTTC. It codes for CASSPGITQETQYF.

This sequence joins TRBV7-9 and TRBJ2-7; D is possibly TRBD1 (5 bases). Trimming pared 3 bases from V and 7 bases from J, leaving 13 bases between. Germline CDR1 SEHNR, CDR2 FQNEAQ (reference sequence). This CDR3 comprises 13 residues. The CDR3 bases are TGTGCCAGCAGCTTTGGTATAGGGGAAGAGCAGTACGTC. This translates into CASSFGIGEEQYV.

This clone appeared once. The CDR3: CAWSRTGPYGYTF. CDR3 in DNA: TGTGCCTGGAGTAGGACAGGACCCTATGGCTACACCTTC. The gene calls are TRBV30 and TRBJ1-2; 7 bases are shared with TRBD1. The J segment lost 4 bases and the V segment lost 2 bases, leaving 4 bases of the junction unmatched. The germline V gene encodes CDR1 GTSNPN and CDR2 SVGIG (reference sequence). This CDR3 is built from 13 residues.

The genes are TRBV3-1 (or the pseudogene TRBV3-2) and TRBJ2-3, with TRBD2 matching over 15 bases. Per the germline V gene, CDR1 is LGHDT and CDR2 is YNNKEL (reference sequence). V dropped 3 bases and J dropped 9; count of bases not matched to a gene: 7. CDR3 size: 16 residues. This chain's CDR3 is CASSHPSGTSGGTQYF. DNA of the CDR3: TGTGCCAGCAGCCACCCCTCCGGGACTAGCGGGGGGACGCAGTATTTT.

This chain links TRBV27 with TRBJ2-3, with D maybe TRBD2 (7 bases). Germline assignment: CDR1 MNHEY and CDR2 SMNVEV (reference sequence). The CDR3 is made up of 16 amino acids. V was pared by 5 bases and J by 6 bases, with 21 bases between. The CDR3 protein is CASSPERGAPGDTQYF. In DNA form, the CDR3 reads TGTGCCAGCAGTCCCGAACGGGGGGCCCCAGGGGATACGCAGTATTTT.

This clone was detected only a few times. The V and J genes are TRBV5-1 and TRBJ2-5; D not certain. Germline V lookup: CDR1 SGHRS, CDR2 YFSETQ. Trimming removed 4 bases at V and 1 base at J, with 2 bases between. The CDR3 contains 11 residues. CDR3 coding DNA: TGCGCCAGCAGCGCCCAAGAGACCCAGTACTTC. This sequence encodes CASSAQETQYF. The entire variable domain, with the rest obtained from reference TRBV5-1 and TRBJ2-5, is as follows: KAGVTQTPRYLIKTRGQQVTLSCSPISGHRSVSWYQQTPGQGLQFLFEYFSETQRNKGNFPGRFSGRQFSNSRSEMNVSTLELGDSALYLCASSAQETQYFGPGTRLLVL.

The chain carries TRBV19 and TRBJ1-1; no firm D call. Trimming removed 7 bases at V and 2 bases at J, with 17 bases between. Looked up from germline, CDR1 is LNHDA and CDR2 is SQIVND (reference sequence). This CDR3 comprises 15 residues. CDR3 protein: CASIPYPGHNTEAFF. CDR3 sequence (DNA): TGTGCCAGTATTCCCTACCCAGGTCACAACACTGAAGCTTTCTTT.

The gene calls are TRBV28 and TRBJ1-1, with 10 bases identical to TRBD1. The CDR3 is 16 residues long. Per the germline V gene, CDR1 is MDHEN and CDR2 is SYDVKM. V lost 5 bases, J lost 4 bases, and 10 bases stayed unmatched. CDR3 sequence: CASSLPTTGGITEAFF. The CDR3 coding sequence is TGTGCCAGCAGTCTCCCCACGACAGGGGGCATCACTGAAGCTTTCTTT.

The chain employs TRBV7-8 and TRBJ2-7, with a tentative D call TRBD2 (5 bases). The CDR3 totals 15 residues. Trimming left V 2 bases short and J 5 bases short, with 16 bases between. CDR1 is SGHVS and CDR2 is FQNEAQ in the germline V gene. CDR3: CASSLLSLPGDEQYF. The CDR3, as DNA: TGTGCCAGCAGCTTACTGTCGCTACCCGGGGACGAGCAGTACTTC.

CDR3 in DNA: TGTGCCAGCACCACCCCTAGGGGGCCCAATCAGCCCCAGCATTTT. This codes for CASTTPRGPNQPQHF. This chain links TRBV21-1 with TRBJ1-5; TRBD1, the table's D call, lacks a check against the DNA. TRBV21-1 is assigned pseudogene status. This CDR3 region has 15 residues.

The rearrangement joins TRBV19 to TRBJ1-1, with a possible D match to TRBD1 (6 bases). The CDR3 extends over 16 amino acids. Trimming took off 9 bases at V and 0 bases at J, with 20 bases between the two ends. The germline V gene has CDR1 LNHDA and CDR2 SQIVND (reference sequence). The CDR3 is CASQRQEHALNTEAFF. The CDR3 DNA reads TGTGCCAGCCAAAGACAGGAACATGCCCTGAACACTGAAGCTTTCTTT.

The rearrangement joins TRBV28 to TRBJ1-4, with no clear D. Trimming shortened V by 6 bases and J by 5 bases, and 16 bases separated the two germline ends. CDR3 length: 15 amino acids. Germline V CDR1 and CDR2: MDHEN, SYDVKM. The CDR3 sequence is CASSPPPGLNEKLFF. CDR3 nucleotides: TGTGCCAGCAGCCCCCCCCCAGGACTCAATGAAAAACTGTTTTTT.

The V gene is TRBV7-9, the J gene TRBJ1-5; D is perhaps TRBD1 (6 bases). V was trimmed by 5 bases and J by 10 bases, leaving 12 bases between them. The CDR3 has 12 residues. CDR1 SEHNR and CDR2 FQNEAQ come from the germline V gene (reference sequence). CDR3 DNA: TGTGCCAGCAGCATCCAGGGGAGACCCCAGCATTTT. Translated: CASSIQGRPQHF.

The chain joins TRBV3-1 (or the pseudogene TRBV3-2) to TRBJ2-7; D is uncertain. V was cut by 1 base and J by 0 bases, with 10 bases left in between. CDR1 LGHDT and CDR2 YNNKEL come from the germline V gene (reference sequence). The CDR3 consists of 15 residues. This chain's CDR3 is CASSQASLNSYEQYF. The CDR3 region has the DNA TGTGCCAGCAGCCAAGCATCACTCAACTCCTACGAGCAGTACTTC.

The chain is built from TRBV19 and TRBJ1-2; the D is unclear. Trimming cost V 7 bases and J 4 bases, with 13 bases left between them. CDR1 and CDR2 from the germline V gene are LNHDA and SQIVND (reference sequence). CDR3 length equals 13 residues. The CDR3 protein is CASIESGSYGYTF. The DNA of the CDR3 is TGTGCCAGTATCGAATCCGGCTCCTATGGCTACACCTTC.

The J gene is TRBJ1-2, the V gene TRBV2, with a possible D match to TRBD1 (5 bases). CDR3 length: 13 amino acids. Trimming removed 2 bases at V and 6 bases at J, with 10 bases between. CDR1 is SNHLY and CDR2 is FYNNEI in the germline V gene. CDR3 region: CASSESGDHGYTF. The DNA for the CDR3 is TGTGCCAGCAGTGAATCCGGGGACCATGGCTACACCTTC.

The CDR3 loop is CASSFFPGELFF. The CDR3 nucleotides read TGTGCCAGCAGTTTTTTCCCCGGGGAGCTGTTTTTT. The chain links TRBV28 to TRBJ2-2; D call uncertain. CDR1 MDHEN and CDR2 SYDVKM come from the germline V gene. This CDR3 is 12 amino acids long. V dropped 3 bases and J dropped 6 bases, with 5 bases sitting between them.

This chain connects TRBV7-8 to TRBJ2-6, with no clear D. This CDR3 has 16 amino acids. CDR1 SGHVS and CDR2 FQNEAQ come from the germline V gene. Trimming stripped 7 bases from V and 0 bases from J, with 13 bases between. CDR3 nucleotide sequence: TGTGCCAGCATCCTATGGTCGAGCTCTGGGGCCAACGTCCTGACTTTC. This codes for CASILWSSSGANVLTF.